This T cell receptor (beta chain) comes out of a study of beta chain features in type 1 diabetes. Broader study findings: Shortening that was moderate but significant affected the TCRB CDR3s of Type 1 diabetes patients in all four CD4+ subsets. Compared with healthy donors, patients appeared to share more similar naive, central memory and regulatory TCRB repertoires. Unsettled here was the matter of whether HLA type influences TCRB rearrangement.

The investigators reverse transcribed all of the isolated RNA, so they sequenced expressed TCRB transcripts. Repertoires were generated with immunoSEQ multiplex PCR, while TCRdb's copy carries only in-frame clones and drops some. The sample gives around 650,000 clones, 9.5% to 15% of which show up once; 0.095% to 0.15% is in the top ten. On this clone: Its antigen is unknown.

Naive, central memory, regulatory and stem cell-like memory cells within the CD4+ compartment were sorted using CD45RO/CCR7/CD25/CD127/CD95/CD27. Looked up from germline, CDR1 is LGHNA and CDR2 is YNFKEQ. The V gene lost 0 bases and the J gene lost 7 bases, with 13 bases spanning the gap. The CDR3 contains 15 residues. The clonotype originates from a man aged 30 to 39 with type 1 diabetes. The sample comprised naive CD4+ T cells from blood. The genes are TRBV4-2 and TRBJ1-5; no clear D. CDR3 region: CASSQDGEFHQPQHF. The CDR3 DNA reads TGTGCCAGCAGCCAAGACGGGGAATTTCACCAGCCCCAGCATTTT.